These T cell receptor beta chains were read from a single sample in a study of breast tumors, draining lymph nodes, adjacent tissues. Each CDR3 protein is one row after TCRdb ran MiXCR on the multiplex PCR reads. The repertoire holds over 100,000 distinct CDR3 sequences, with approximately 20% as singletons. Sequencing was performed on axillary lymph node tissue. These receptors originate from a female donor with breast cancer. Some clones in this sample may be carry-over from other donors' samples. Each CDR3 is given with its conserved first and last residue. The D gene is left open where the match is weak. A row's size may be missing; if present it is once, few, many or a size class.

many | TRBJ2-3 | TRBD2 | TRBV20-1 | TGCAGTGCGAGCGGGACTAACACAGATACGCAGTATTTT | CSASGTNTDTQYF
many | TRBJ1-6 | TRBD1 | TRBV5-6 | TGTGCCAGCAGTCTTTGGACAGGGGTTTTTTCACCCCTCCACTTT | CASSLWTGVFSPLHF
many | TRBJ2-7 | - | TRBV6-5 | TGTGCCAGCAGTTACAAGACGGGCCCCTACGAGCAGTACTTC | CASSYKTGPYEQYF
many | TRBJ2-2 | - | TRBV7-2 | TGTGCCAGCAGCTTAGAGCGGCAGCGCGGGGAGCTGTTTTTT | CASSLERQRGELFF
few | TRBJ2-4 | TRBD1 | TRBV10-3 | TGTGCCATCAGTGACGACAGGGGGCACATTCAGTACTTC | CAISDDRGHIQYF
many | TRBJ2-7 | TRBD2 | TRBV4-3 | TGCGCCAGCAGCCAAGCATCGGGGGGGGCCTACGAGCAGTACTTC | CASSQASGGAYEQYF
- | TRBJ2-3 | - | TRBV6-5 | TGTGCCAGCAGTGGAGTAGGGAGGAGCAGGACAGATACGCAGTATTTT | CASSGVGRSRTDTQYF
many | TRBJ2-1 | - | TRBV11-2 | TGTGCCAGCAGCTTACAGGTCGCGAATGAGCAGTTCTTC | CASSLQVANEQFF
- | TRBJ2-1 | - | TRBV5-1 | TGCGCCAGCAGCCGAGCGGACGGCTCCTACAATGAGCAGTTCTTC | CASSRADGSYNEQFF
many | TRBJ2-1 | TRBD1 | TRBV6-5 | TGTGCCAGCAGTGTCGACAGGGGTCGGGACAATGAGCAGTTCTTC | CASSVDRGRDNEQFF
- | TRBJ2-1 | TRBD2 | TRBV27 | TGTGCCAGCAGGGAACTAGCGATCAATGAGCAGTTCTTC | CASRELAINEQFF
- | TRBJ1-6 | TRBD1 | TRBV30 | TGTGCCTGGGGTGTAGACAGGGGAACAAACTATAATTCACCCCCCCACTTT | CAWGVDRGTNYNSPPHF
- | TRBJ2-7 | TRBD2 | TRBV7-2 | TGTGCCAGCAGCTTAGGTCCGACTAGCGTCATATACGAGCAGTACTTC | CASSLGPTSVIYEQYF
many | TRBJ2-1 | - | TRBV9 | TGTGCCAGCAGCGTAGGGGACCCTCACAATGAGCAGTTCTTC | CASSVGDPHNEQFF
many | TRBJ2-3 | TRBD2 | TRBV5-1 | TGCGCCAGCAGCAGTGCGGGAGGGGGGGGTACGCAGTATTTT | CASSSAGGGGTQYF
many | TRBJ2-7 | TRBD2 | TRBV5-6 | TGTGCCAGCAGCGGTGGACTAGCGGGATCCTACGAGCAGTACTTC | CASSGGLAGSYEQYF
many | TRBJ1-2 | - | TRBV28 | TGTGCCAGCAGTTTTAGGCAGCTAGGCTACACCTTC | CASSFRQLGYTF
many | TRBJ1-2 | - | TRBV20-1 | TGCAGTGCTAGAGTCCCAGACCGAATTAACTATGGCTACACCTTC | CSARVPDRINYGYTF
- | TRBJ2-2 | - | TRBV28 | TGTGCCAGCAGTGACTCGGACTCCCGGGCGGGCACCGGGGAGCTGTTTTTT | CASSDSDSRAGTGELFF
many | TRBJ2-3 | TRBD2 | TRBV2 | TGTGCCAGCGGACTAGCGGGAGGCACAGATACGCAGTATTTT | CASGLAGGTDTQYF
few | TRBJ2-3 | TRBD2 | TRBV5-5 | TGTGCCAGCAGCTTATTTCCGGGACTAGCGGCGGGCACAGATACGCAGTATTTT | CASSLFPGLAAGTDTQYF
many | TRBJ1-3 | - | TRBV29-1 | TGCAGCGTTGGCCAGTCATCTGGAAACACCATATATTTT | CSVGQSSGNTIYF
many | TRBJ2-3 | - | TRBV5-1 | TGCGCCAGCAGCAGGATTACACTGGATACGCAGTATTTT | CASSRITLDTQYF
many | TRBJ2-1 | TRBD2 | TRBV4-1 | TGCGCCAGCAGCTCATCTAGCGGGAGCAGGGATGAGCAGTTCTTC | CASSSSSGSRDEQFF
many | TRBJ2-3 | - | TRBV10-3 | TGTGCCATCAGCACTAGATTGGATACGCAGTATTTT | CAISTRLDTQYF
- | TRBJ2-7 | - | TRBV28 | TGTGCCGGCAGTTTATCTCTCGGGAGCCACTCCGAGCAGTACTTC | CAGSLSLGSHSEQYF
many | TRBJ2-3 | TRBD2 | TRBV12-5 | TGTGCTAGTGGCCCTAGCGGCTGGGATACGCAGTATTTT | CASGPSGWDTQYF
many | TRBJ2-5 | - | TRBV7-8 | TGTGCCAGCAGCTTAACTACAGGGCGGGCGGAGACCCAGTACTTC | CASSLTTGRAETQYF
few | TRBJ2-6 | - | TRBV14 | TGTGCCAGCAGCCAAGAGCCCGCTGGGGCCAACGTCCTGACTTTC | CASSQEPAGANVLTF
many | TRBJ1-2 | - | TRBV4-2 | TGTGCCAGCAGCCAAGATTTCCGGGGAGACTATGGCTACACCTTC | CASSQDFRGDYGYTF
many | TRBJ2-1 | - | TRBV25-1 | TGTGCCAGCAGTGAATATCTCAGGCCTGGTCAGTTCTTC | CASSEYLRPGQFF
- | TRBJ2-3 | - | TRBV12-3/TRBV12-4 | TGTGCCAGCAGTTATCACACAGATACGCAGTATTTT | CASSYHTDTQYF
many | TRBJ2-3 | TRBD2 | TRBV5-5 | TGTGCCAGCAGCTCCGGGACTAGCGGCAGGCAACCCCAAGATACGCAGTATTTT | CASSSGTSGRQPQDTQYF
many | TRBJ2-6 | - | TRBV5-1 | TGCGCCAGCAGCTTGGGCATCTCTGGGGCCAACGTCCTGACTTTC | CASSLGISGANVLTF
many | TRBJ2-1 | - | TRBV7-2 | TGTGCCAGCAGCTTCAAACGCGGACCTAATGAGCAGTTCTTC | CASSFKRGPNEQFF
many | TRBJ2-7 | TRBD2 | TRBV6-8 | TGTGCCATCTCTAGCGGGATTGACTACGAGCAGTACTTC | CAISSGIDYEQYF
medium-sized | TRBJ2-2 | TRBD2 | TRBV29-1 | TGCAGCGTCGCCGGGACTAGCGGTCGTAACACCGGGGAGCTGTTTTTT | CSVAGTSGRNTGELFF
many | TRBJ2-7 | - | TRBV3-1 | TGTGCCAGCAGCCAAGCGGGGGCCTACGAGCAGTACTTC | CASSQAGAYEQYF
many | TRBJ2-3 | TRBD2 | TRBV29-1 | TGCAGCGTAGCGGGAGGCACAGATACGCAGTATTTT | CSVAGGTDTQYF
- | TRBJ2-3 | - | TRBV28 | TGTGCCAGCAGCATGGAGGATACGCAGTATTTT | CASSMEDTQYF
many | TRBJ2-5 | - | TRBV11-2 | TGTGCCAGCAGCTTACCAGTAACGGAGACCCAGTACTTC | CASSLPVTETQYF
many | TRBJ2-3 | - | TRBV6-4 | TGTGCCAGCAGTGGTCCCAGGCCAGCTTTAGGCACAGATACGCAGTATTTT | CASSGPRPALGTDTQYF
many | TRBJ2-3 | - | TRBV6-1 | TGTGCCAGCACCTCAAGGGCGCTGGGAACCACAGATACGCAGTATTTT | CASTSRALGTTDTQYF
- | TRBJ2-5 | - | TRBV12-3/TRBV12-4 | TGTGCCAGCGGTTTGGGGGAGACCCAGTACTTC | CASGLGETQYF
many | TRBJ2-3 | TRBD1 | TRBV4-3 | TGCGCCAGCAGCCAAGACAGACAGGGGGGGACCACAGATACGCAGTATTTT | CASSQDRQGGTTDTQYF
many | TRBJ1-5 | - | TRBV15 | TGTGCCACCAGCAGGGCGGGCGGCAATCAGCCCCAGCATTTT | CATSRAGGNQPQHF
few | TRBJ2-1 | TRBD2 | TRBV3-1 | TGTGCCAGCAGCCAAGGTAGCGGGGGGGGCAATGAGCAGTTCTTC | CASSQGSGGGNEQFF
many | TRBJ2-3 | - | TRBV7-2 | TGTGCCAGCAGCTTTCAGCCGGGAACCGTGGGAGATACGCAGTATTTT | CASSFQPGTVGDTQYF
many | TRBJ1-2 | - | TRBV7-2 | TGTGCCAGCAATCCGACAGTGCCAAACTATGGCTACACCTTC | CASNPTVPNYGYTF
many | TRBJ2-7 | TRBD2 | TRBV11-2 | TGTGCCAGCAGCTTGCTAGCGGGAGTAGGCGAGCAGTACTTC | CASSLLAGVGEQYF
many | TRBJ1-5 | - | TRBV3-2 | TGTGCCAGCAGCCACCTTACGCCCAATCAGCCCCAGCATTTT | CASSHLTPNQPQHF
many | TRBJ2-7 | TRBD2 | TRBV7-8 | TGTGCCAGCAGCTCACTAGCGGGAATGGTCCCCGGAGCCTACGAGCAGTACTTC | CASSSLAGMVPGAYEQYF
many | TRBJ1-5 | TRBD1 | TRBV6-1 | TGTGCCAGCAGTGAAGGGCAGGGGGCCCTAAAGCCCCAGCATTTT | CASSEGQGALKPQHF
few | TRBJ2-6 | TRBD1 | TRBV5-1 | TGCGCCAGCAGCCCTGGACTTCAGGGGGCCAACGCCCTGACTTTC | CASSPGLQGANALTF